The 3 T cell receptor beta chains listed next were all sequenced from one sample in a study of beta chain features in type 1 diabetes. Regarding the study as a whole: Shorter TCRB CDR3s, moderately but significantly so, marked every one of the four CD4+ subsets in Type 1 diabetes patients.

The entirety of the isolated RNA underwent reverse transcription, so expressed TCRB transcripts were sequenced. Assay used: immunoSEQ multiplex PCR; TCRdb lists only in-frame clones, some missing. The table has roughly 700,000 clones, 13% seen once. Which antigens these TCRs recognize remains unknown. Sample: naive CD4+ T cells from blood. The receptors stem from a young man with type 1 diabetes.

The CDR3 spells CASTYHNTEAFF. The CDR3 DNA is TGTGCCAGCACTTACCATAACACTGAAGCTTTCTTT. The gene calls are TRBV2 and TRBJ1-1; no clear D gene. Germline V gives CDR1 SNHLY, CDR2 FYNNEI. The CDR3 consists of 12 residues. Trimming took off 7 bases at V and 2 bases at J, with 8 bases between the two ends. The variable domain in full, completed from reference TRBV2 and TRBJ1-1, reads EPEVTQTPSHQVTQMGQEVILRCVPISNHLYFYWYRQILGQKVEFLVSFYNNEISEKSEIFDDQFSVERPDGSNFTLKIRSTKLEDSAMYFCASTYHNTEAFFGQGTRLTVV.

The chain carries TRBV27 and TRBJ1-2; no definite D call. This CDR3 is 15 amino acids long. Germline values: CDR1 MNHEY, CDR2 SMNVEV (reference sequence). V was shortened by 2 bases and J by 4 bases, with 14 bases between the two germline ends. CDR3 sequence (DNA): TGTGCCAGCAGTTTAGGCAGCCTTCCCCCCTATGGCTACACCTTC. Its protein product is CASSLGSLPPYGYTF.

Turning to this clone: The junction departs from the called germline gene at one end, perhaps through a read error. The chain employs TRBV7-7 and TRBJ1-6; a weak D match, TRBD1 (6 bases). The CDR3 length is 13 residues. Looked up from germline, CDR1 is SSHAT and CDR2 is FNYEAQ (reference sequence). Written as DNA, the CDR3 is TGTGCTAGCAGCTTAGCAGGGAGTGGACAGCTCCACTTT. It is translated as CASSLAGSGQLHF. Using reference TRBV7-7 and TRBJ1-6 for the parts outside the CDR3, the full variable domain is GAGVSQSPRYKVTKRGQDVTLRCDPISSHATLYWYQQALGQGPEFLTYFNYEAQPDKSGLPSDRFSAERPEGSISTLTIQRTEQRDSAMYRCASSLAGSGQLHFGNGTRLTVT.